These 28 T cell receptor beta chains were sequenced from one sample in a study of cytomegalovirus exposure and HLA in healthy donors. The PCR had 60 Vbeta and 13 Jbeta primers. Method: immunoSEQ multiplex PCR; TCRdb's copy keeps in-frame clones and lacks some. The sample records approximately 150,000 clones, roughly four fifths being singletons. Sequences were obtained from PBMCs. These receptors were collected from a woman aged 40 to 49 in good health and CMV-seronegative.

The rearrangement links TRBV10-3 to TRBJ2-1, with TRBD2 as a possible D gene (8 bases). The CDR3 totals 17 residues. Germline V lookup: CDR1 ENHRY, CDR2 SYGVKD. Trimming removed 4 bases at V and 5 bases at J, with 21 bases between. CDR3 DNA: TGTGCCATCAGTGCGCAAGGCGGGGGGCAGGGGGACAATGAGCAGTTCTTC. Its protein is CAISAQGGGQGDNEQFF.

The chain carries TRBV7-6 and TRBJ1-1; 8 bases agree with TRBD1. The CDR3 loop spans 15 amino acids. Losses at the gene ends were 4 bases for V and 2 bases for J; bases not matched to a gene: 6. Germline CDR1 and CDR2: SGHVS and FNYEAQ. The CDR3 coding sequence is TGTGCCAGCAGCTCTTGGACAGGGATAAACACTGAAGCTTTCTTT. Translating it yields CASSSWTGINTEAFF.

J is TRBJ1-2 and V is TRBV19, with a weak D call TRBD1 (6 bases). Germline V gene data show CDR1 as LNHDA and CDR2 as SQIVND (reference sequence). CDR3 length equals 13 residues. The V and J ends lost 3 bases and 2 bases respectively, with 7 bases between them. Here the CDR3 DNA reads TGTGCCAGTAGTATGACAGGAAACTATGGCTACACCTTC. Residues: CASSMTGNYGYTF.

A note on this clone: Additional DNA sequences in this sample encode the identical CDR3. The chain combines TRBV30 with TRBJ2-1; 11 bases match TRBD2. Germline CDR1 is GTSNPN and CDR2 is SVGIG (reference sequence). After removal of 5 bases from V and 7 bases from J, the junction contained 4 bases not matched to a gene. This CDR3 has 13 residues. The CDR3 DNA reads as TGTGCCTGGGGGCTAGCGGGAGGAAATGAGCAGTTCTTC. Translation gives CAWGLAGGNEQFF.

The rearrangement joins TRBV5-1 to TRBJ2-5, with 9 positions matching TRBD1. CDR1 SGHRS and CDR2 YFSETQ come from the germline V gene. The V gene end was trimmed by 4 bases and the J gene end by 7 bases; junction bases not matched to a gene: 8. CDR3 length: 14 residues. The CDR3 here is CASSTWTGEATQYF. DNA of the CDR3: TGCGCCAGCAGCACATGGACAGGGGAGGCGACCCAGTACTTC.

This chain links TRBV19 with TRBJ1-2; 7 bases match TRBD1. The CDR3 totals 13 residues. The germline gives CDR1 LNHDA, CDR2 SQIVND (reference sequence). With 2 bases clipped from V and 10 bases from J, the junction kept 7 bases outside the gene matches. CDR3 sequence reads: CASSIRGPTDYTF. CDR3 bases: TGTGCCAGTAGTATAAGGGGGCCGACAGACTACACCTTC.

This clone was picked up one time. V usage is TRBV7-8 and J usage is TRBJ2-7; 7 bases match TRBD1. The ends lost 3 bases at V and 0 bases at J; junction bases unmatched: 8. The CDR3 has 16 amino acids. Germline loops: CDR1 SGHVS, CDR2 FQNEAQ. CDR3 sequence: CASSFTGQISSYEQYF. The CDR3 coding sequence is TGTGCCAGCAGCTTCACGGGACAGATTAGCTCCTACGAGCAGTACTTC. Based on the CDR3 plus reference TRBV7-8 and TRBJ2-7, the full variable domain is GAGVSQSPRYKVAKRGQDVALRCDPISGHVSLFWYQQALGQGPEFLTYFQNEAQLDKSGLPSDRFFAERPEGSVSTLKIQRTQQEDSAVYLCASSFTGQISSYEQYFGPGTRLTVT.

The chain uses TRBV28 and TRBJ1-1; D uncertain. With 5 bases removed from V and 6 bases from J, the gap between germline ends came to 19 bases. The CDR3 spans 15 residues. CDR1 and CDR2 (germline): MDHEN, SYDVKM. CDR3 sequence reads: CASSPRRRGGAEAFF. The CDR3 nucleotides read TGTGCCAGCAGTCCCCGGCGGCGGGGTGGTGCTGAAGCTTTCTTT.

The gene calls are TRBV27 and TRBJ1-2; the match to TRBD1 covers 11 bases. The CDR3 length is 16 residues. In germline, CDR1 is MNHEY, CDR2 SMNVEV (reference sequence). With 10 bases clipped from V and 3 bases from J, the junction kept 13 bases outside the gene matches. CDR3: CATRRGTGGIHYGYTF. The CDR3 region has the DNA TGTGCCACCCGACGGGGGACAGGGGGGATCCACTATGGCTACACCTTC.

The chain couples TRBV19 to TRBJ1-4; tentatively, D is TRBD1 (5 bases). Germline lookup yields CDR1 LNHDA and CDR2 SQIVND (reference sequence). The length of the CDR3 is 11 residues. The V gene lost 6 bases and the J gene lost 10 bases, with 9 bases spanning the gap. The CDR3 sequence is CASRDRGKLFF. The CDR3 DNA reads as TGTGCCAGTAGAGATAGGGGAAAACTGTTTTTT.

The V and J genes are TRBV11-1 and TRBJ2-5; 10 bases are shared with TRBD1. CDR3 size: 14 residues. V lost 5 bases to trimming and J lost 5 bases; unmatched junction nucleotides: 5. The germline CDR1 and CDR2 sequences are SGHAT and FQDESV (reference sequence). CDR3: CASSPGTGAETQYF. Here the CDR3 DNA reads TGTGCCAGCAGCCCTGGGACAGGGGCGGAGACCCAGTACTTC.

This clone turned up a few times. The chain recombines TRBV19 with TRBJ2-5, with 9 bases fitting TRBD2. CDR3 length: 14 residues. The trim removed 7 bases at V and 5 bases at J, leaving 8 bases unmatched. Germline lookup yields CDR1 LNHDA and CDR2 SQIVND (reference sequence). The DNA for the CDR3 is TGTGCCAGTAAATCTAGCGGGAAAAAGGAGACCCAGTACTTC. Its translation: CASKSSGKKETQYF. Using reference TRBV19 and TRBJ2-5 for the parts outside the CDR3, the full variable domain is DGGITQSPKYLFRKEGQNVTLSCEQNLNHDAMYWYRQDPGQGLRLIYYSQIVNDFQKGDIAEGYSVSREKKESFPLTVTSAQKNPTAFYLCASKSSGKKETQYFGPGTRLLVL.

The rearrangement uses TRBV6-1 and TRBJ2-7; D uncertain. V shed 5 bases and J shed 4 bases, with 12 bases lying between them. This CDR3 contains 13 residues. Germline lookup yields CDR1 MNHNS and CDR2 SASEGT. The CDR3 region has the DNA TGTGCCAGCAGTCCTCCTGACTGGTACGAGCAGTACTTC. Residues: CASSPPDWYEQYF.

The J gene is TRBJ1-6, the V gene TRBV30; D may be TRBD1 (5 bases). Germline V gene data show CDR1 as GTSNPN and CDR2 as SVGIG (reference sequence). The CDR3 totals 14 residues. With 2 bases removed from V and 9 bases from J, the gap between germline ends came to 14 bases. The CDR3 protein is CAWSKGIRRSPLHF. CDR3 DNA: TGTGCCTGGAGTAAGGGGATACGTCGTTCACCCCTCCACTTT. Filled out from reference TRBV30 and TRBJ1-6, the complete variable domain reads SQTIHQWPATLVQPVGSPLSLECTVEGTSNPNLYWYRQAAGRGLQLLFYSVGIGQISSEVPQNLSASRPQDRQFILSSKKLLLSDSGFYLCAWSKGIRRSPLHFGNGTRLTVT.

The V call is TRBV7-9, the J call TRBJ2-1; D is perhaps TRBD2 (6 bases). Germline V gene sequence: CDR1 SEHNR, CDR2 FQNEAQ (reference sequence). This CDR3 comprises 13 residues. V was clipped by 2 bases and J by 7 bases, with 9 bases between them. CDR3 amino acids: CASSLYGGNEQFF. The CDR3, as DNA: TGTGCCAGCAGCTTATACGGGGGTAATGAGCAGTTCTTC. Looking up the rest from reference TRBV7-9 and TRBJ2-1 gives the full variable domain: DTGVSQNPRHKITKRGQNVTFRCDPISEHNRLYWYRQTLGQGPEFLTYFQNEAQLEKSRLLSDRFSAERPKGSFSTLEIQRTEQGDSAMYLCASSLYGGNEQFFGPGTRLTVL.

A few counts support this clone. The V call is TRBV2, the J call TRBJ1-3, with 7 bases aligning to TRBD1. The length of the CDR3 is 15 residues. Germline V gene data show CDR1 as SNHLY and CDR2 as FYNNEI. The ends lost 6 bases at V and 0 bases at J; junction bases unmatched: 5. CDR3 loop: CASRSGGSSGNTIYF. CDR3 in DNA: TGTGCCAGCAGATCAGGGGGTAGCTCTGGAAACACCATATATTTT.

This sequence joins TRBV28 and TRBJ2-4; the match to TRBD1 covers 9 bases. J was trimmed by 8 bases and V by 8 bases; bases with no gene match: 7. CDR1 and CDR2 from the germline V gene are MDHEN and SYDVKM. The CDR3 is 13 residues long. The CDR3 nucleotides are TGTGCCAGCGCTCTACAGGGGGCGGACATTCAGTACTTC. It is translated as CASALQGADIQYF.

The chain recombines TRBV2 with TRBJ2-7, with 7 bases matching TRBD1. The germline V gene encodes CDR1 SNHLY and CDR2 FYNNEI. Trimming took 9 bases from V and 5 from J; bases not matched to a gene: 7. The CDR3 contains 12 residues. This chain's CDR3 is CARSRGTDEQYF. CDR3 sequence (DNA): TGTGCCAGGAGCAGGGGGACGGACGAGCAGTACTTC.

In DNA form, the CDR3 reads TGTGCCAGCAGCTTAGGCTGGCTAGCGGGAGGGGATACGCAGTATTTT. This codes for CASSLGWLAGGDTQYF. The rearrangement joins TRBV11-2 to TRBJ2-3; 12 nucleotides line up with TRBD2. The CDR3 length is 16 residues. Germline lookup yields CDR1 SGHAT and CDR2 FQNNGV. V lost 1 base and J lost 6; bases outside the gene matches: 5. The full variable domain, completed using reference TRBV11-2 and TRBJ2-3, is EAGVAQSPRYKIIEKRQSVAFWCNPISGHATLYWYQQILGQGPKLLIQFQNNGVVDDSQLPKDRFSAERLKGVDSTLKIQPAKLEDSAVYLCASSLGWLAGGDTQYFGPGTRLTVL.

The J gene is TRBJ2-7, the V gene TRBV7-2, with TRBD1 matching over 7 bases. Germline trimming cut 5 bases from V and 6 bases from J; bases unmatched to any gene: 13. Germline V gene sequence: CDR1 SGHTA, CDR2 FQGNSA. The CDR3 is made up of 15 amino acids. For the CDR3, the DNA is TGTGCCAGCAGCGCCCGTACAGGGGAAGGGATCGAGCAGTACTTC. Its translation is CASSARTGEGIEQYF.

The V gene is TRBV27, the J gene TRBJ2-3; weak D call: TRBD2 (6 bases). Trimming shortened V by 3 bases and J by 0 bases, and 16 bases separated the two germline ends. CDR3 size: 17 residues. Germline CDR1 MNHEY, CDR2 SMNVEV (reference sequence). The CDR3 is CASSFRVGSDSTDTQYF. DNA of the CDR3: TGTGCCAGCAGTTTTAGGGTCGGGAGCGACAGCACAGATACGCAGTATTTT.

The chain couples TRBV6-1 to TRBJ2-1; 11 bases align to TRBD2. Germline CDR1 MNHNS, CDR2 SASEGT. CDR3 length equals 14 residues. With V trimmed by 11 bases and J by 5 bases, 8 bases remained unmatched. CDR3 protein: CASSSGRTNNEQFF. As DNA, the CDR3 is TGTGCCTCCTCTAGCGGGAGGACTAACAATGAGCAGTTCTTC.

The chain uses TRBV10-3 and TRBJ2-5, with 7 bases that match TRBD1. The V and J ends lost 7 bases and 4 bases, in that order; junction bases with no gene match: 12. The CDR3 runs 15 residues. The germline V gene has CDR1 ENHRY and CDR2 SYGVKD. CDR3 sequence: CAIKPGQMRGETQYF. CDR3 bases: TGTGCCATCAAGCCGGGACAGATGAGGGGAGAGACCCAGTACTTC.

V is TRBV11-3 and J is TRBJ1-1, with a possible D match to TRBD1 (5 bases). Germline CDR1 reads SGHNT; CDR2 reads YENEEA. This CDR3 has 15 residues. The ends were cut back, 4 bases at V and 7 bases at J, with 19 bases in the middle. DNA for the CDR3: TGTGCCAGCAGCTCCGGAGGGCCGCCAGACAGTGAAGCTTTCTTT. This sequence encodes CASSSGGPPDSEAFF. The entire variable domain, with the rest obtained from reference TRBV11-3 and TRBJ1-1, is as follows: EAGVVQSPRYKIIEKKQPVAFWCNPISGHNTLYWYLQNLGQGPELLIRYENEEAVDDSQLPKDRFSAERLKGVDSTLKIQPAELGDSAVYLCASSSGGPPDSEAFFGQGTRLTVV.

The gene calls are TRBV5-1 and TRBJ2-7; TRBD2 matches at 8 bases. Germline values: CDR1 SGHRS, CDR2 YFSETQ. The CDR3 sequence is 16 residues long. After removal of 0 bases from V and 2 bases from J, the junction contained 7 bases not matched to a gene. CDR3 region: CASSLGLSGATYEQYF. CDR3 coding DNA: TGCGCCAGCAGCTTGGGCCTTAGCGGGGCTACCTACGAGCAGTACTTC.

This clone was counted many times. CDR3 nucleotides: TGTGCCAGCAGCTCCGTCCGGGACATCTCCTACGAGCAGTACTTC. This translates into CASSSVRDISYEQYF. The chain recombines TRBV14 with TRBJ2-7, with D possibly TRBD1 on 6 matching bases. This CDR3 contains 15 residues. Looked up from germline, CDR1 is SGHDN and CDR2 is FVKESK. Trimming took 5 bases from V and 0 from J, leaving 14 bases between them.

V is TRBV5-1 and J is TRBJ1-1, with 7 bases aligning to TRBD1. Trimming at V came to 4 bases and at J to 5 bases, leaving 14 bases not matched to a gene. This CDR3 is 16 amino acids long. CDR1 and CDR2 from the germline V gene are SGHRS and YFSETQ. CDR3 sequence reads: CASSHKTGEWGTEAFF. For the CDR3, the DNA is TGCGCCAGCAGCCATAAAACAGGGGAATGGGGAACTGAAGCTTTCTTT.

The rearrangement links TRBV10-3 to TRBJ1-3, with D perhaps TRBD1 (6 bases). This CDR3 is built from 14 residues. The germline gives CDR1 ENHRY, CDR2 SYGVKD. V lost 7 bases to trimming and J lost 7 bases, with 17 bases between them. CDR3 amino acids: CAIKSDRLLNTIYF. The CDR3 coding sequence is TGTGCCATCAAAAGCGACAGGTTACTTAACACCATATATTTT.